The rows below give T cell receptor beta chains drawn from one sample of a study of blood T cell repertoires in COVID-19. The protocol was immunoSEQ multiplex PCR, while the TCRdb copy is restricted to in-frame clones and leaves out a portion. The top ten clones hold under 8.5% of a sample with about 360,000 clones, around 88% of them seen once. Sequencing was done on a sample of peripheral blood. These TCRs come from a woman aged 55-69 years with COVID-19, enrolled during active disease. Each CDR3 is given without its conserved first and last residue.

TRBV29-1	SVQGLPRSNTEAF
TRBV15	ATSRARGADTEAF
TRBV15	ATSIGGRNQPQH
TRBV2	ASRATSGGGDTQY
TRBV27	ASSSTGNGYT
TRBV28	ASSEATGPSGNTIY
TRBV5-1	ASSFPESGSPLH
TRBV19	ASTGSTEAF
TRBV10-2	ASRGQGEYTIY
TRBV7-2	ASSLGRVAYEQY
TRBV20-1	SASPGTADYYGYT
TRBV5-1	ASSLASRNEQF
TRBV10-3	AISGRTLAGQETQY
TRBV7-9	ASSLLGGTDTQY
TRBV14	ASSQDLGGNGYT
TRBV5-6	ASSKGQRLYEQY
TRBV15	ATSRVLGRHQH
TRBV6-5	ASSFGLAGNTGELF
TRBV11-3	ASSLAVGNEQF